One TCR beta chain is described in this entry. Antigen specificity is unknown. This specimen belongs to a study of cytomegalovirus exposure and HLA in healthy donors. General study points: Among the sequence variants, a highly shared cluster was likely an artifact of sequencing.

The V end lost 3 bases, the J end lost 3 bases, and 10 bases lay between the germline ends. Germline values: CDR1 SGHNT, CDR2 YYREEE (reference sequence). This CDR3 region has 13 residues. A multiplex PCR was run with 60 Vbeta primers and 13 Jbeta primers. This table comes from immunoSEQ multiplex PCR, and its TCRdb copy is limited to in-frame clones, with some not included. The sample consists of approximately 180,000 clones, approximately 80% of them appearing once. The sequenced sample consisted of PBMCs. The clonotype was recovered from a man aged 25 to 40 in good health and CMV-seropositive. The chain joins TRBV5-4 to TRBJ2-7; maybe TRBD1 (5 bases). The CDR3 region is CASSYTGDYEQYF. The CDR3, as DNA: TGTGCCAGCAGCTACACAGGTGACTACGAGCAGTACTTC.